A single sample is the source of the 7 T cell receptor beta chains below, sequenced in a study of blood T cell repertoires in COVID-19. Assay: immunoSEQ multiplex PCR; the TCRdb copy retains only in-frame clones and omits some. The data show 110,000 to 150,000 clones, 85% to 90% seen once. Sequencing input: peripheral blood. The source is a woman aged 55-75 years with active COVID-19.

This rearrangement joins TRBV2 to TRBJ1-2, with 7 bases lining up with TRBD1. The CDR3 contains 13 residues. V lost 8 bases and J lost 4; bases outside the gene matches: 7. Germline V gene data show CDR1 as SNHLY and CDR2 as FYNNEI. CDR3 loop: CASSGGTFYGYTF. CDR3 sequence (DNA): TGTGCCAGCTCAGGGGGAACATTCTATGGCTACACCTTC. Full variable domain (rest looked up from reference TRBV2 and TRBJ1-2): EPEVTQTPSHQVTQMGQEVILRCVPISNHLYFYWYRQILGQKVEFLVSFYNNEISEKSEIFDDQFSVERPDGSNFTLKIRSTKLEDSAMYFCASSGGTFYGYTFGSGTRLTVV.

The chain links TRBV7-2 to TRBJ2-3; TRBD2 might be the D (6 bases). The CDR3 covers 14 residues. Trimming removed 1 base at V and 3 bases at J, with 8 bases between. In germline, CDR1 is SGHTA, CDR2 FQGNSA. Here the CDR3 DNA reads TGTGCCAGCAGCTTAGGTGCGGGGACAGATACGCAGTATTTT. Translating it yields CASSLGAGTDTQYF.

This clone was detected only once. This chain connects TRBV6-6 to TRBJ2-7; 11 bases fit TRBD2. The CDR3 consists of 13 residues. CDR1 is MNHNY and CDR2 is SVGAGI in the germline V gene (reference sequence). After removal of 6 bases from V and 4 bases from J, the junction contained 2 bases not matched to a gene. The CDR3 reads CASRLAGVYEQYF. As DNA, the CDR3 is TGTGCCAGCAGACTAGCGGGAGTTTACGAGCAGTACTTC.

The chain has TRBV2 and TRBJ1-4; D is undetermined. Germline-derived CDR1 and CDR2 are SNHLY and FYNNEI. This CDR3 region has 12 residues. Trimming shortened V by 6 bases and J by 1 base, and 3 bases separated the two germline ends. The CDR3 DNA follows: TGTGCCAGCAGCGGAACTAATGAAAAACTGTTTTTT. Translation: CASSGTNEKLFF.

This clone was picked up one time. The gene calls are TRBV19 and TRBJ1-5; D unclear. V dropped 3 bases and J dropped 0 bases, with 6 bases sitting between them. The CDR3 is 14 residues long. In germline, CDR1 is LNHDA, CDR2 SQIVND (reference sequence). The CDR3 DNA reads as TGTGCCAGTAGTATGAGACATAGCAATCAGCCCCAGCATTTT. Translation: CASSMRHSNQPQHF.

The chain is built from TRBV7-9 and TRBJ1-1; D is unresolved. This CDR3 is built from 12 residues. Germline V gene data show CDR1 as SEHNR and CDR2 as FQNEAQ (reference sequence). V lost 6 bases, J lost 1 base, and 6 bases lay in between. The CDR3 reads CASSFGNTEAFF. In nucleotides, the CDR3 is TGTGCCAGCAGTTTCGGGAACACTGAAGCTTTCTTT.

The CDR3 DNA sequence: TGTGCCAGCAGCAAACGAGGGGGGGCAACTAATGAAAAACTGTTTTTT. Protein sequence: CASSKRGGATNEKLFF. V gene TRBV5-4 combines with J gene TRBJ1-4; D is possibly TRBD1 (6 bases). The CDR3 consists of 16 residues. V was pared by 4 bases and J by 0 bases, with 13 bases between. CDR1 is SGHNT, CDR2 YYREEE, per germline (reference sequence).